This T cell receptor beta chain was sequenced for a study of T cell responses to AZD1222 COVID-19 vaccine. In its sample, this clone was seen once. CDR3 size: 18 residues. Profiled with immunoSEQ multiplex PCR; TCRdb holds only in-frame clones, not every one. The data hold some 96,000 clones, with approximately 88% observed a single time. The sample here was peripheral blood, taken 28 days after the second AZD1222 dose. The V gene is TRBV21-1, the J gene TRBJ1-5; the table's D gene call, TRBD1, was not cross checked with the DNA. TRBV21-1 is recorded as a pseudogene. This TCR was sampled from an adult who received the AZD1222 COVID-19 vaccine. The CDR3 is CASGRTVQNRNSNQPQHF. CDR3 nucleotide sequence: TGTGCCAGCGGCCGGACAGTCCAGAACCGAAATAGCAATCAGCCCCAGCATTTT.